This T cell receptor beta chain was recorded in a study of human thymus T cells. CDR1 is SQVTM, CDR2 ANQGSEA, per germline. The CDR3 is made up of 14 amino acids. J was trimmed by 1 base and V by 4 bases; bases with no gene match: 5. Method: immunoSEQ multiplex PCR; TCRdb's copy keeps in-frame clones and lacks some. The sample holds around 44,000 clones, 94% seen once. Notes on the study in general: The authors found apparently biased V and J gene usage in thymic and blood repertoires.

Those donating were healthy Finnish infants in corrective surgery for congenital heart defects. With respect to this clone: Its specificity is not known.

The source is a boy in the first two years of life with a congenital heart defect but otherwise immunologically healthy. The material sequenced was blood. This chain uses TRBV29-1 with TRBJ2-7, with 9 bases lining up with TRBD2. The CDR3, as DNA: TGCAGCGTTGCCCCGCGGGGGGGGTCCTACGAGCAGTACTTC. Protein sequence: CSVAPRGGSYEQYF.